Each of the 21 T cell receptor beta chains below was sequenced from the same sample in a study of CD8 T cells in Susac syndrome (dated by TCRdb to about 2019). Libraries were built with the immunoSEQ multiplex PCR assay. RNA was extracted using the RNeasy kit, and roughly 0.45 to 1 microgram was reverse transcribed with random hexamers. Through fastp at Q25 and MiXCR, TCRdb rebuilt clones from the public reads, retaining in-frame beta chains. Each record represents a unique CDR3 protein, reported with the most common genes and DNA among its rows. The sample profile shows about 240,000 distinct CDR3 sequences; approximately 95% of them were found once. Clones ranked in the top ten supply 0.095% to 0.12% of the sample. Sequenced material: CD4+ T cells from PBMCs. The receptors stem from a human donor with Susac syndrome.

The chain uses TRBV9 and TRBJ2-5, with 10 bases lining up with TRBD1. Germline assignment: CDR1 SGDLS and CDR2 YYNGEE. The CDR3 is 16 residues long. With V trimmed by 0 bases and J by 4 bases, 6 bases remained unmatched. CDR3 DNA: TGTGCCAGCAGCGTAGCGGGACAGGGGTGGAGAGAGACCCAGTACTTC. Residues: CASSVAGQGWRETQYF.

DNA of the CDR3: TGCAGTGCTAGATCGGGACAGGGGACCGAAAAACTGTTTTTT. Its translation: CSARSGQGTEKLFF. The chain carries TRBV20-1 and TRBJ1-4; TRBD1 matches at 10 bases. Trimming at V came to 2 bases and at J to 8 bases, leaving 5 bases not matched to a gene. The germline V gene encodes CDR1 DFQATT and CDR2 SNEGSKA (reference sequence). The length of the CDR3 is 14 residues.

V is TRBV7-9 and J is TRBJ2-4, with D unresolved. The V gene's germline CDR1 is SEHNR and CDR2 FQNEAQ (reference sequence). The CDR3 is made up of 12 amino acids. Trimming removed 10 bases at V and 10 bases at J, with 17 bases between. CDR3: CAIDPKHRIQYF. The CDR3 nucleotides are TGTGCCATAGATCCGAAACACAGAATTCAGTACTTC.

CDR3 nucleotide sequence: TGTGCCAGCAGTTTTAGCGGAAGGGCCTACGAGCAGTACTTC. Amino acids: CASSFSGRAYEQYF. The J gene is TRBJ2-7, the V gene TRBV12-3 or TRBV12-4; TRBD2 might be the D (6 bases). The CDR3 covers 14 residues. Trimming removed 3 bases from V and 2 bases from J, with 11 bases in between.

CDR3 in DNA: TGCAGCGTTGAATGGGGACAGCACCCGGGAGAGACCCAGTACTTC. Its translation is CSVEWGQHPGETQYF. The rearrangement links TRBV29-1 to TRBJ2-5; 7 bases fit TRBD1. After removal of 2 bases from V and 4 bases from J, the junction contained 10 bases not matched to a gene. From germline, CDR1 is SQVTM and CDR2 ANQGSEA. The CDR3 loop spans 15 amino acids.

The chain has TRBV27 and TRBJ1-2; D gene uncertain. CDR1 is MNHEY, CDR2 SMNVEV, per germline (reference sequence). The CDR3 is 14 amino acids. V shed 3 bases and J shed 4 bases, with 12 bases lying between them. The DNA of the CDR3 is TGTGCCAGCAGTTTGAACCCTCCCTTCTATGGCTACACCTTC. Protein product: CASSLNPPFYGYTF.

The gene calls are TRBV5-4 and TRBJ2-7; D is unresolved. Germline CDR1 SGHNT, CDR2 YYREEE (reference sequence). This CDR3 contains 13 residues. Trimming stripped 5 bases from V and 6 bases from J, with 15 bases between. The CDR3, as DNA: TGTGCCAGCAGTACGACCCTGGGCGGCGAGCAGTACTTC. This codes for CASSTTLGGEQYF.

This clonotype was seen only once. The chain joins TRBV5-1 to TRBJ2-5; maybe TRBD1 (5 bases). The germline V gene has CDR1 SGHRS and CDR2 YFSETQ. V lost 2 bases and J 2 bases, leaving 10 bases between the germline ends. The CDR3 has 14 amino acids. The CDR3 protein is CASSFVRQQETQYF. CDR3 bases: TGCGCCAGCAGCTTTGTTCGACAGCAAGAGACCCAGTACTTC.

This chain uses TRBV30 with TRBJ1-1; D is perhaps TRBD1 (5 bases). The CDR3 length is 13 residues. Per germline, CDR1 GTSNPN and CDR2 SVGIG (reference sequence). Trimming pared 4 bases from V and 10 bases from J, leaving 19 bases between. The DNA of the CDR3 is TGTGCCTGGACGGAAGGAGAATTCGGGGGAGCTTTCTTT. Translating it yields CAWTEGEFGGAFF.

CDR3 DNA sequence: TGTGCCAGCAGCCAAGATATCCGGACTAGCGCCTACAATGAGCAGTTCTTC. Translating it yields CASSQDIRTSAYNEQFF. V usage is TRBV3-1 and J usage is TRBJ2-1, with 9 positions matching TRBD2. The V segment lost 0 bases and the J segment 2 bases; nucleotides outside the gene matches: 5. Per the germline V gene, CDR1 is LGHDT and CDR2 is YNNKEL (reference sequence). The CDR3 totals 17 residues.

The chain is built from TRBV20-1 and TRBJ2-7; no reliable D call. The CDR3 is 14 amino acids. CDR1 is DFQATT and CDR2 is SNEGSKA in the germline V gene (reference sequence). Trimming took off 2 bases at V and 0 bases at J, with 11 bases between the two ends. CDR3 amino acids: CSARSADLSYEQYF. The CDR3 nucleotides are TGCAGTGCTAGAAGCGCGGATCTCTCCTACGAGCAGTACTTC.

This chain connects TRBV29-1 to TRBJ2-7, with 7 bases that match TRBD1. The V and J ends lost 3 bases and 5 bases, in that order; junction bases with no gene match: 7. CDR1 and CDR2 (germline): SQVTM, ANQGSEA. There are 13 residues in the CDR3. CDR3 region: CSVDNKGAHEQYF. The DNA of the CDR3 is TGCAGCGTTGATAATAAGGGGGCTCACGAGCAGTACTTC.

The chain employs TRBV21-1 and TRBJ2-7; the table names TRBD1, a call not compared with the DNA. TRBV21-1 is recorded as a pseudogene. The CDR3 consists of 12 residues. The CDR3 bases are TGTGCCATCCCCTGTCGAGGCTACGAGCAGTACTTC. The encoded protein is CAIPCRGYEQYF.

The chain combines TRBV20-1 with TRBJ1-2; D uncertain. V was cut by 6 bases and J by 5 bases, with 7 bases left in between. Germline-derived CDR1 and CDR2 are DFQATT and SNEGSKA (reference sequence). The CDR3 contains 10 residues. CDR3 DNA: TGCAGTGCCCTTCGATATGGCTACACCTTC. Amino acids: CSALRYGYTF.

The V gene is TRBV5-5, the J gene TRBJ2-1; 9 nucleotides match TRBD2. Per the germline V gene, CDR1 is SGHKS and CDR2 is YYEKEE (reference sequence). The CDR3 covers 18 residues. J lost 8 bases, V lost 1 base, and 16 bases had no gene match. Written as DNA, the CDR3 is TGTGCCAGCAGCTTGAGTCTCCCGGCTAGCGGGACTTCGGATGAGCAGTTCTTC. Its translation: CASSLSLPASGTSDEQFF.

The V and J genes are TRBV7-8 and TRBJ1-5; D uncertain. V was shortened by 3 bases and J by 5 bases, with 8 bases between the two germline ends. Per the germline V gene, CDR1 is SGHVS and CDR2 is FQNEAQ. The CDR3 consists of 13 residues. Here the CDR3 reads CASSFITDQPQHF. CDR3 bases: TGTGCCAGCAGCTTCATAACAGATCAGCCCCAGCATTTT. Complete variable domain (other parts from reference TRBV7-8 and TRBJ1-5): GAGVSQSPRYKVAKRGQDVALRCDPISGHVSLFWYQQALGQGPEFLTYFQNEAQLDKSGLPSDRFFAERPEGSVSTLKIQRTQQEDSAVYLCASSFITDQPQHFGDGTRLSIL.

J is TRBJ2-3 and V is TRBV2; a weak D match, TRBD2 (7 bases). The CDR3 is 15 residues long. From germline, CDR1 is SNHLY and CDR2 FYNNEI. With 6 bases removed from V and 6 bases from J, the gap between germline ends came to 19 bases. The CDR3 region has the DNA TGTGCCAGCAGCGAAACCCGGCGGGGGCGGGATACGCAGTATTTT. Protein product: CASSETRRGRDTQYF.

J is TRBJ2-2 and V is TRBV27, with D hard to call. Trimming removed 7 bases from V and 2 bases from J, with 14 bases in between. CDR1 and CDR2 from the germline V gene are MNHEY and SMNVEV (reference sequence). The CDR3 totals 15 residues. The chain's CDR3 is CASTRSPLNTGELFF. The CDR3 bases are TGTGCCAGCACTCGATCCCCTCTTAACACCGGGGAGCTGTTTTTT.

V gene TRBV5-4 combines with J gene TRBJ2-6; D gene uncertain. Trimming removed 3 bases from V and 1 base from J, with 8 bases in between. Germline lookup yields CDR1 SGHNT and CDR2 YYREEE (reference sequence). The CDR3 spans 15 residues. In DNA, the CDR3 is TGTGCCAGCAGCTACAGAATTTCTGGGGCCAACGTCCTGACTTTC. This translates into CASSYRISGANVLTF.

The rearrangement joins TRBV5-4 to TRBJ2-1; the match to TRBD1 covers 8 bases. CDR1 SGHNT and CDR2 YYREEE come from the germline V gene (reference sequence). V was pared by 6 bases and J by 5 bases, with 13 bases of the junction left unmatched. This CDR3 is 16 amino acids long. CDR3 bases: TGTGCCAGCAACAACGGCGGGACAGGAGGGAACAATGAGCAGTTCTTC. Its translation is CASNNGGTGGNNEQFF.

This rearrangement joins TRBV20-1 to TRBJ1-1, with 8 bases matching TRBD1. The CDR3 extends over 16 amino acids. J gave up 3 bases and V 4 bases, and 13 bases lay outside the gene matches. Germline V gives CDR1 DFQATT, CDR2 SNEGSKA (reference sequence). The CDR3 is CSAMLVAGGSDTEAFF. The CDR3 coding sequence is TGCAGTGCTATGCTGGTGGCAGGGGGCTCAGACACTGAAGCTTTCTTT.